This record covers a single T cell receptor (beta chain). The sample belongs to a study of blood T cell repertoires in COVID-19. Study-level background: Italy, Spain and the United States were the sources of the convalescent and acute COVID-19 samples. PBMCs, B-cell-depleted T cells, or T cells were the source of the cDNA or gDNA that made up the material.

The germline CDR1 and CDR2 sequences are LGHDT and YNNKEL (reference sequence). V was pared by 1 base and J by 5 bases, with 6 bases of the junction left unmatched. The CDR3 totals 16 residues. How the authors handled the data: It was from reference gene primer amplification that nucleated cell counts were estimated. Clones were read by immunoSEQ multiplex PCR, and TCRdb kept only the in-frame ones, dropping some. The V and J calls and the clone size are those of that table, but D and trimming were determined from the DNA. The sample has roughly 300,000 clones, around 82% seen once. The sequenced material came from peripheral blood. The J gene is TRBJ2-1, the V gene TRBV3-1 (or the pseudogene TRBV3-2), with 9 positions matching TRBD2. The source is a woman aged 50 to 60 with acute or convalescent COVID-19. The CDR3 coding sequence is TGTGCCAGCAGCCAAGTTCGGCTAGCGGGAAACAATGAGCAGTTCTTC. It specifies CASSQVRLAGNNEQFF.